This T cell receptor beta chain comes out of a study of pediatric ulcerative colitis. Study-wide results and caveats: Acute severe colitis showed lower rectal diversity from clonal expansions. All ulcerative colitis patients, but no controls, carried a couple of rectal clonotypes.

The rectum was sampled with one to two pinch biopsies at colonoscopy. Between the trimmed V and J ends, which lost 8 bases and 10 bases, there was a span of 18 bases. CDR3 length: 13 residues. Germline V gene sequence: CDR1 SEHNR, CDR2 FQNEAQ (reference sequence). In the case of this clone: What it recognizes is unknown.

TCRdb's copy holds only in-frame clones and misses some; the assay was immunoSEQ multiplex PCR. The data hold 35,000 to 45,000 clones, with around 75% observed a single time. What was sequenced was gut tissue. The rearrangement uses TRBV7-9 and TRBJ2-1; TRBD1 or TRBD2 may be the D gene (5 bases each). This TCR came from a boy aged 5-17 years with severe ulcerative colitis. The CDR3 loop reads CASGLGFGTEQFF. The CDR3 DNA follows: TGTGCCAGCGGCCTAGGGTTTGGGACGGAGCAGTTCTTC.